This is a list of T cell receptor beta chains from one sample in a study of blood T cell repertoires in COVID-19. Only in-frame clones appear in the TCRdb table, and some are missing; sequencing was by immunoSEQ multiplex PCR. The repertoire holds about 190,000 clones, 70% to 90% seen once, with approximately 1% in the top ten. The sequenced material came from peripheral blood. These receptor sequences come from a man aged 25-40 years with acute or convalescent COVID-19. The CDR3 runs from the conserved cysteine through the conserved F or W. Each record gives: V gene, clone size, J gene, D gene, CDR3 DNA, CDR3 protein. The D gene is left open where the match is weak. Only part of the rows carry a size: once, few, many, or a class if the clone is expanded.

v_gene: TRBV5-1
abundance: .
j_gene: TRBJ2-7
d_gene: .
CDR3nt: TGCGCCAGCAGCCCCCAGGGATACTCCTCCTACGAGCAGTACTTC
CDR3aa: CASSPQGYSSYEQYF

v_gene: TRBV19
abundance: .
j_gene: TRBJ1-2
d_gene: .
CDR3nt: TGTGCCAGTACCGTCGATAACTCCAGGGTCACAGTATATGGCTACACCTTC
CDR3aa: CASTVDNSRVTVYGYTF

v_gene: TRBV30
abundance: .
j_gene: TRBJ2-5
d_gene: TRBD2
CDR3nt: TGTGCCTGGAGTGTTAGCGGGGGGCCCCAAGAGACCCAGTACTTC
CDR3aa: CAWSVSGGPQETQYF

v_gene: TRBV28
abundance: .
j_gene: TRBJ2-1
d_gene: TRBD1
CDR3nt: TGTGCCAGCAGCTCCCCGGACAGGGCATACAATGAGCAGTTCTTC
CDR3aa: CASSSPDRAYNEQFF

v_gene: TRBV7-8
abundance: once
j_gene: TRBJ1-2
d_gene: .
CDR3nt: TGTGCCAGCAGCCTTAGGGGCTATGGCTACACCTTC
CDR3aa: CASSLRGYGYTF

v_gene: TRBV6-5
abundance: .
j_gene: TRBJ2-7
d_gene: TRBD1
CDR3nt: TGTGCCAGCACCTATACAGGGGACTACGAGCAGTACTTC
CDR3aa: CASTYTGDYEQYF

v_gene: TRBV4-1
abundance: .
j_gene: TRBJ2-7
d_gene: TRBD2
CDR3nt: TGCGCCAGCAGCCAAAATAAGGCCGGGACTAGCGGAGTCTACGAGCAGTACTTC
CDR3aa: CASSQNKAGTSGVYEQYF

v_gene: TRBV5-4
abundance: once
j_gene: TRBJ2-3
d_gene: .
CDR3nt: TGTGCCAGCAGCTCTCAGGGGTCAGATACGCAGTATTTT
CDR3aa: CASSSQGSDTQYF

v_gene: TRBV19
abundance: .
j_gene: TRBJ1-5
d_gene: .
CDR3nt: TGTGCCAGTAGCACACGGGGCAATCAGCCCCAGCATTTT
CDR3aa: CASSTRGNQPQHF

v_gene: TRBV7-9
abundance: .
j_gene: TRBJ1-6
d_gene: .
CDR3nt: TGTGCCAGCAGCTTCAGTCAGGGTGGAGGGAACAGTAATTCACCCCTCCACTTT
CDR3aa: CASSFSQGGGNSNSPLHF

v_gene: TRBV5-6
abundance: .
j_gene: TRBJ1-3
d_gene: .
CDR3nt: TGTGCCAGCAGCTTAGGGGGTGACACCATATATTTT
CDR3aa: CASSLGGDTIYF

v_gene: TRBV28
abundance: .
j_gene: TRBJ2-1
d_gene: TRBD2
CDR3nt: TGTGCCAGTGGACTAGCGGGAGTCTCTGAGCAGTTCTTC
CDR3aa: CASGLAGVSEQFF

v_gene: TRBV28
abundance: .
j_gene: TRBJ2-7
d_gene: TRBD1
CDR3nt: TGTGCCAGCAGTTCCTCGACAGGGGGGAGTAAGTTGTACTTC
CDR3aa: CASSSSTGGSKLYF

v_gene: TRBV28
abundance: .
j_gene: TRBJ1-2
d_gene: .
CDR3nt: TGTGCCAGCAGAGATATTACCAGGGGCGTGATGGGTGGCTACACCTTC
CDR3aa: CASRDITRGVMGGYTF

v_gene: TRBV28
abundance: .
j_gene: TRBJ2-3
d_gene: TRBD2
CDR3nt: TGTGCCAGCAGGAGCGGGGGGGAGGGCGATACGCAGTATTTT
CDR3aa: CASRSGGEGDTQYF

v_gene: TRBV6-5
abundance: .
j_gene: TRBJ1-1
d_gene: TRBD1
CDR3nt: TGTGCCAGCAGGTGGACAGGGAACACTGAAGCTTTCTTT
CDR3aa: CASRWTGNTEAFF

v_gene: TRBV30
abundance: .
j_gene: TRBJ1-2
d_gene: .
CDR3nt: TGTGCCTGGAGTCCCGCAGGGTACTATGGCTACACCTTC
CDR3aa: CAWSPAGYYGYTF

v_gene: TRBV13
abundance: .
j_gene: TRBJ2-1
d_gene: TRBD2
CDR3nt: TGTGCCAGCAGCCGGGGACTAGTGGGGCATGAGCAGTTCTTC
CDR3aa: CASSRGLVGHEQFF

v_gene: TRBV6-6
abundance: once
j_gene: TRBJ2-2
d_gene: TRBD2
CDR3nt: TGTGCCAGCAGACCCGGGGCTAGCGGGATTGGCGGGGAGCTGTTTTTT
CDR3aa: CASRPGASGIGGELFF

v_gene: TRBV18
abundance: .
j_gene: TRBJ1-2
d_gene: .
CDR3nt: TGTGCCAGCTCAGCGGGCGCGGCCTATGGCTACACCTTC
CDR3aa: CASSAGAAYGYTF

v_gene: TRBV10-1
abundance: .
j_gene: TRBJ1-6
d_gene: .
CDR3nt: TGCGCCAGCAGTGATAGGGGAAGAAATTCACCCCTCCACTTT
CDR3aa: CASSDRGRNSPLHF

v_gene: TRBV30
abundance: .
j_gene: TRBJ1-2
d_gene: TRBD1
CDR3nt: TGTGCCTGGAGTCTGGGACAGGGGATAAGTGGCTACACCTTC
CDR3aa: CAWSLGQGISGYTF

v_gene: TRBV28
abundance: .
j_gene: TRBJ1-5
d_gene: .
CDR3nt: TGTGCCAGCAGTTATTCAGGATACAATCAGCCCCAGCATTTT
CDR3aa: CASSYSGYNQPQHF

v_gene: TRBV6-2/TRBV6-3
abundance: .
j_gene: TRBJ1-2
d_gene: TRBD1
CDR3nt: TGTGCCAGCAGTAATCCATACAGGGGTGATAACTATGGCTACACCTTC
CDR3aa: CASSNPYRGDNYGYTF

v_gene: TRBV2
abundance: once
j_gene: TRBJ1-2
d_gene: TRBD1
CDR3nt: TGTGCCAGCAGTAAGACTGGGACAGGGACTTATCCCGGTGGCTACACCTTC
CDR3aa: CASSKTGTGTYPGGYTF

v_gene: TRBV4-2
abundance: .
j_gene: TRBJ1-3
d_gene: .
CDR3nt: TGTGCCAGCAGCCAAGACCGACAGTATGGAAACACCATATATTTT
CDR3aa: CASSQDRQYGNTIYF